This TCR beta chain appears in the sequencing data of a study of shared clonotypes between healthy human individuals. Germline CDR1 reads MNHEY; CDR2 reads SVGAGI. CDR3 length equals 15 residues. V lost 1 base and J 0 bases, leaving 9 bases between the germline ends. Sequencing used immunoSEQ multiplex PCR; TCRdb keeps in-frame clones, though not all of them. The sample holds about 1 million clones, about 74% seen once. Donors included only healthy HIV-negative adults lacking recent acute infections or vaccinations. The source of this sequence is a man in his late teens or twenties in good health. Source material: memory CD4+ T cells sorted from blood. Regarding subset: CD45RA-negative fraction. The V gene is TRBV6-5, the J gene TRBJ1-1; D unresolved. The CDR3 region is CASSYLKQMNTEAFF. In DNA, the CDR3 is TGTGCCAGCAGTTACTTAAAACAGATGAACACTGAAGCTTTCTTT.